This T cell receptor beta chain was captured by sequencing in a study of blood T cell repertoires in COVID-19. About the research overall: All recovered Cohort 3 donors got two negative PCRs, got clearance, or saw symptom resolution. Acute-phase and convalescent COVID-19 samples originated in the United States, Italy and Spain.

Participant-reported clinical history was the basis for cohort assignment. The CDR3 spans 14 residues. The germline V and J ends were trimmed by 0 bases and 1 base, with 7 bases remaining between them. Germline CDR1 is SGDLS and CDR2 is YYNGEE. In the authors' methods: Reference gene primer amplification gave nucleated cell count estimates. Here immunoSEQ multiplex PCR was the method, and the copy in TCRdb shows in-frame clones only, minus some. V and J calls plus clone size are reproduced from that table; the DNA served to infer D and trimming. In the table there are about 400,000 clones, around 87% of which are singletons.

This TCR was sampled from a man in his forties in a cohort exposed to, infected with or recovered from COVID-19 (not recorded which). The sequencing input was PBMCs or T cells enriched from blood (not recorded which). The chain links TRBV9 to TRBJ1-1, with D possibly being TRBD1 (6 bases). The CDR3: CASSVAGENTEAFF. In DNA, the CDR3 is TGTGCCAGCAGCGTAGCAGGGGAGAACACTGAAGCTTTCTTT.